The 18 T cell receptor beta chains below come from one sample, sequenced in a study of blood T cells in healthy people across ages. A second PCR, run for about 6 to 12 cycles, used a sample-barcoded 5' primer plus a J-beta primer mix. From the 5' RACE reads, TCRdb called clonotypes with MiXCR, one entry per CDR3 protein. Of 800,000 to 950,000 distinct CDR3 sequences listed, 30% to 45% were seen once; the top ten hold approximately 13%. Sequenced: blood. The receptors originated from a man in his late teens or twenties in good health.

J is TRBJ1-2 and V is TRBV20-1; D possibly corresponds to TRBD1 (5 bases). Germline V gene lookup returns CDR1 DFQATT and CDR2 SNEGSKA (reference sequence). This CDR3 has 12 amino acids. Trimming cost V 5 bases and J 2 bases, with 9 bases left between them. The DNA of the CDR3 is TGCAGTGCTGCTCAGGGAAACTATGGCTACACCTTC. Amino acids: CSAAQGNYGYTF.

This clonotype was recorded at least ten times. This chain uses TRBV29-1 with TRBJ2-1, with D uncertain. The ends were cut back, 5 bases at V and 0 bases at J, with 8 bases in the middle. In germline, CDR1 is SQVTM, CDR2 ANQGSEA. This CDR3 is built from 13 residues. CDR3 in DNA: TGCAGCGTTCCGTTAGACTCCTACAATGAGCAGTTCTTC. Protein product: CSVPLDSYNEQFF.

This clonotype has only one observation. The chain employs TRBV29-1 and TRBJ2-3; 10 nucleotides match TRBD2. The V gene's germline CDR1 is SQVTM and CDR2 ANQGSEA. The J segment lost 2 bases and the V segment lost 4 bases, leaving 9 bases of the junction unmatched. The CDR3 contains 16 residues. The CDR3 DNA is TGCAGCGTTGTACTCGAAGCGGGGGGGCTCACAGATACGCAGTATTTT. This sequence encodes CSVVLEAGGLTDTQYF.

This clonotype was picked up one time. This chain joins TRBV12-3 or TRBV12-4 and TRBJ1-1; D gene ambiguous. The CDR3 has 12 residues. V was shortened by 4 bases and J by 11 bases, with 14 bases between the two germline ends. The CDR3 DNA follows: TGTGCCAGCAGTTATCGGGCCGCGGGCGCTTTCTTT. Its translation: CASSYRAAGAFF.

As regards this clonotype: Compared with germline, one end of the junction differs, possibly owing to a read error. The chain carries TRBV2 and TRBJ2-3; D may match TRBD1 or TRBD2 (5 bases each). The CDR3 loop spans 14 amino acids. The V gene's germline CDR1 is SNHLY and CDR2 FYNNEI. The DNA of the CDR3 is TGTGCCAGCATACTAGTGGGATCCACAGGTACGCAGTATTTT. Translation: CASILVGSTGTQYF.

In its sample, this clonotype was seen a few times. The chain has TRBV5-1 and TRBJ2-1, with 13 nucleotides matching TRBD2. V shed 0 bases and J 2 bases; nucleotides not matched to a gene: 11. CDR1 is SGHRS and CDR2 is YFSETQ in the germline V gene. This CDR3 is 20 amino acids long. The CDR3 bases are TGCGCCAGCAGCTTGGGACACCCGGGACTAGCGGGGTTGACCTACAATGAGCAGTTCTTC. It encodes CASSLGHPGLAGLTYNEQFF.

Many counts were recorded for this clonotype. The chain is built from TRBV12-3 or TRBV12-4 and TRBJ2-1; no clear D gene. The CDR3 totals 14 residues. V was shortened by 3 bases and J by 9 bases, with 15 bases between the two germline ends. The CDR3 reads CASSFRAPNVEQFF. The CDR3 DNA follows: TGTGCCAGCAGTTTTCGCGCCCCGAACGTTGAGCAGTTCTTC.

This clonotype was observed a few times. The chain couples TRBV7-9 to TRBJ1-3; 7 bases match TRBD1. The CDR3 totals 14 residues. The junction had 2 bases not matched to a gene; V was cut back by 2 bases and J by 4 bases. Looked up from germline, CDR1 is SEHNR and CDR2 is FQNEAQ (reference sequence). Here the CDR3 reads CASSLTGDGNTIYF. The CDR3 DNA is TGTGCCAGCAGCTTAACAGGGGACGGAAACACCATATATTTT.

A few counts support this clonotype. V and J are TRBV11-2 and TRBJ2-3, with TRBD1 matching 8 bases. Germline values: CDR1 SGHAT, CDR2 FQNNGV. J lost 0 bases, V lost 5 bases, and 4 bases had no gene match. The CDR3 extends over 15 amino acids. The CDR3 region is CASSTGGTSTDTQYF. Written as DNA, the CDR3 is TGTGCCAGCAGCACAGGGGGGACTAGCACAGATACGCAGTATTTT.

DNA for the CDR3: TGCGCCAGCAGCGTCGAATGGGGGTCCCAGTACTTC. Translating it yields CASSVEWGSQYF. The chain links TRBV5-1 to TRBJ2-5, with D possibly being TRBD1 or TRBD2 (5 bases each). CDR1 is SGHRS, CDR2 YFSETQ, per germline. The CDR3 loop spans 12 amino acids. V dropped 4 bases and J dropped 9 bases, with 13 bases sitting between them. The full variable domain, its missing parts supplied by reference TRBV5-1 and TRBJ2-5, is KAGVTQTPRYLIKTRGQQVTLSCSPISGHRSVSWYQQTPGQGLQFLFEYFSETQRNKGNFPGRFSGRQFSNSRSEMNVSTLELGDSALYLCASSVEWGSQYFGPGTRLLVL.

In this sample, this clonotype turned up a few times. The chain couples TRBV2 to TRBJ2-3; 10 nucleotides line up with TRBD1. The CDR3 length is 17 residues. Germline-derived CDR1 and CDR2 are SNHLY and FYNNEI. Losses at the gene ends were 0 bases for V and 3 bases for J; bases not matched to a gene: 6. The CDR3 spells CASSEAPGQGTTDTQYF. As DNA, the CDR3 is TGTGCCAGCAGTGAAGCGCCGGGACAGGGGACTACAGATACGCAGTATTTT. The whole variable domain, remainder taken from reference TRBV2 and TRBJ2-3, is EPEVTQTPSHQVTQMGQEVILRCVPISNHLYFYWYRQILGQKVEFLVSFYNNEISEKSEIFDDQFSVERPDGSNFTLKIRSTKLEDSAMYFCASSEAPGQGTTDTQYFGPGTRLTVL.

CDR3 DNA sequence: TGTGCCAGCAGCCAATCAATAGCTGAGACCCAGTACTTC. Translating it yields CASSQSIAETQYF. The chain combines TRBV14 with TRBJ2-5; D ambiguous. V was trimmed by 2 bases and J by 5 bases, leaving 9 bases between them. Germline assignment: CDR1 SGHDN and CDR2 FVKESK. This CDR3 comprises 13 residues. Based on the CDR3 plus reference TRBV14 and TRBJ2-5, the full variable domain is EAGVTQFPSHSVIEKGQTVTLRCDPISGHDNLYWYRRVMGKEIKFLLHFVKESKQDESGMPNNRFLAERTGGTYSTLKVQPAELEDSGVYFCASSQSIAETQYFGPGTRLLVL.

The V call is TRBV27, the J call TRBJ2-5; 10 bases match TRBD1. Trimming took 5 bases from V and 0 from J; bases not matched to a gene: 15. Germline CDR1 MNHEY, CDR2 SMNVEV (reference sequence). This CDR3 contains 19 residues. In DNA, the CDR3 is TGTGCCAGCAGTCATCCTACCGGGACAGGGGATGGGCACCAAGAGACCCAGTACTTC. It is translated as CASSHPTGTGDGHQETQYF.

The V and J genes are TRBV20-1 and TRBJ2-5, with D perhaps TRBD2 (6 bases). The J call may be in error: the DNA end matches TRBJ2-1 better. The CDR3 covers 13 residues. Germline lookup yields CDR1 DFQATT and CDR2 SNEGSKA (reference sequence). CDR3 amino acids: CSALDGSQETQFF. Here the CDR3 DNA reads TGCAGTGCTTTGGACGGGAGCCAAGAGACCCAGTTCTTC.

This clonotype is medium-sized by share. V gene TRBV7-9 combines with J gene TRBJ2-1, with D unresolved. Deletions cut 3 bases from V and 2 bases from J, with 8 bases between. The germline CDR1 and CDR2 sequences are SEHNR and FQNEAQ (reference sequence). CDR3 length: 14 amino acids. This CDR3 reads CASSLAGTYNEQFF. The CDR3 coding sequence is TGTGCCAGCAGCTTGGCAGGTACCTACAATGAGCAGTTCTTC.

This clonotype was detected ten times or more. A much more abundant neighbour one base away suggests this may be a read error. This sequence joins TRBV4-1 and TRBJ1-2; no firm D call. V lost 4 bases and J 8 bases, leaving 14 bases between the germline ends. This CDR3 region has 13 residues. Germline V gene sequence: CDR1 MGHRA, CDR2 YSYEKL. The DNA for the CDR3 is TGCGCCAGCAGCCGATGGGCGCACGGGGGCTACACCTTC. It codes for CASSRWAHGGYTF.

The rearrangement joins TRBV29-1 to TRBJ1-1; D gene unclear. From germline, CDR1 is SQVTM and CDR2 ANQGSEA. V was cut by 5 bases and J by 0 bases, with 16 bases left in between. This CDR3 is 15 amino acids long. CDR3 residues: CSVRHPLLMNTEAFF. The CDR3 region has the DNA TGCAGCGTTCGACACCCTCTTTTAATGAACACTGAAGCTTTCTTT.

This clonotype was seen only a few times. This sequence joins TRBV4-3 and TRBJ2-1, with TRBD2 matching over 9 bases. In germline, CDR1 is LGHNA, CDR2 YSLEER. The junction had 6 bases not matched to a gene; V was cut back by 0 bases and J by 9 bases. The CDR3 spans 15 residues. This CDR3 is CASSQDVVAGAEQFF. CDR3 sequence (DNA): TGCGCCAGCAGCCAAGATGTGGTAGCGGGGGCTGAGCAGTTCTTC.